This paragraph covers one TCR beta chain sequence. As yet, its antigen is unknown. One junction end disagrees with the germline gene, perhaps due to a read error. This sample was taken from a study of T cells after yellow fever vaccination. General study points: Detected again after the booster were most primary-vaccination clones, at almost 97% CD4 and around 91% CD8. Clonotypes shared by both compartments, CD4 and CD8, made up a small share.

MiXCR was run by TCRdb on the 5' RACE reads, yielding one entry per CDR3 protein. This sample has 550,000 to 750,000 distinct CDR3 sequences; around an eighth occur once, and the top ten carry over 12%. The receptor comes from a man aged 25-45 years who received the YFV17D yellow fever vaccine. Sequencing used PBMCs, obtained on the day of the yellow fever booster vaccination.

The CDR3 spells CCARWAPSGGELFF. The CDR3 nucleotides read TGCTGTGCTAGATGGGCACCCTCGGGCGGGGAGCTGTTTTTT. The gene calls are TRBV20-1 and TRBJ2-2; D gene ambiguous. Germline assignment: CDR1 DFQATT and CDR2 SNEGSKA (reference sequence). This CDR3 has 14 amino acids.